The clone carrying this TCR beta chain was found many times. Its antigen is unknown. The data stem from a study of T cell repertoires in cytomegalovirus infection. TCRdb reanalysed the reads using MiXCR and keeps one entry per CDR3 protein. The sample shows around 300,000 distinct CDR3 sequences, 22% of them seen only once. This CDR3 is 14 amino acids long. Germline V gene lookup returns CDR1 KGHDR and CDR2 SFDVKD. J lost 2 bases, V lost 4 bases, and 4 bases had no gene match. The gene calls are TRBV24-1 and TRBJ2-7, with 7 bases aligning to TRBD2. The clonotype originates from a human donor in good health (CMV status not recorded). Some clones in this sample may be carry-over from other donors' samples. Source: cultured PBMCs, taken from culture after CMV antigen stimulation. The CDR3 nucleotides are TGTGCCACCAGTGAGTCCGGGACTACCTACGAGCAGTACTTC. This gives the protein CATSESGTTYEQYF.